This TCR beta chain was documented in a study of cytomegalovirus exposure and HLA in healthy donors. This CDR3 has 13 amino acids. Trimming left V 1 base short and J 5 bases short, with 8 bases between. The germline V gene has CDR1 LGHNT and CDR2 FRNRAP. PCR primers comprised 60 Vbeta and 13 Jbeta primers. Sequencing was performed with immunoSEQ multiplex PCR; in TCRdb, only in-frame clones are kept and a portion is missing. The sample yields about 89,000 clones, more than 75% seen once. Material: PBMCs. This receptor was obtained from a man between 25 and 39 years old in good health and CMV-seropositive. The V call is TRBV12-5, the J call TRBJ2-5; D may be TRBD2 (6 bases). CDR3: CASGLGLVETQYF. Written as DNA, the CDR3 is TGTGCTAGTGGTTTGGGACTAGTGGAGACCCAGTACTTC.